The source of this TCR beta chain is a study of CD8+ T cells in alopecia areata. Germline V gene sequence: CDR1 SQVTM, CDR2 ANQGSEA. The CDR3 is 13 residues long. The ends lost 8 bases at V and 4 bases at J; junction bases unmatched: 5. Extracted from the samples, RNA was reverse transcribed into cDNA to serve as the sequencing template. Assay: immunoSEQ multiplex PCR; the TCRdb copy retains only in-frame clones and omits some. The data show 120,000 or so clones, with around 45% seen just once and about 11% held by the top ten. This clonotype was sampled from a human donor with alopecia areata. Material for sequencing was NKG2D-low CD8+ T cells sorted from blood. The chain is built from TRBV29-1 and TRBJ2-1, with TRBD2 matching over 10 bases. CDR3 nucleotides: TGCAGCATGGAAGCGGGAGGGTACAATGAGCAGTTCTTC. As protein: CSMEAGGYNEQFF.